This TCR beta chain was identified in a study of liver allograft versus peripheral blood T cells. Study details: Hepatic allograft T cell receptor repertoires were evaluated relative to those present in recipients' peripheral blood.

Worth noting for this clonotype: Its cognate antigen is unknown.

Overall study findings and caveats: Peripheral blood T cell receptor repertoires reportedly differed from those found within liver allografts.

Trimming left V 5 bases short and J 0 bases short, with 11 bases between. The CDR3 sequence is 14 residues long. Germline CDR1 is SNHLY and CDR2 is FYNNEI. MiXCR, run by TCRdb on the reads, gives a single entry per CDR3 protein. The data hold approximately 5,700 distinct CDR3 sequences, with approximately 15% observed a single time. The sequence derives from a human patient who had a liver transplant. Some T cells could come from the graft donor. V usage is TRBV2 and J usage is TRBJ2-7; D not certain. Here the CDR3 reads CASSYRTISYEQYF. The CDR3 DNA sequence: TGTGCCAGCAGTTACCGGACCATCTCCTACGAGCAGTACTTC.